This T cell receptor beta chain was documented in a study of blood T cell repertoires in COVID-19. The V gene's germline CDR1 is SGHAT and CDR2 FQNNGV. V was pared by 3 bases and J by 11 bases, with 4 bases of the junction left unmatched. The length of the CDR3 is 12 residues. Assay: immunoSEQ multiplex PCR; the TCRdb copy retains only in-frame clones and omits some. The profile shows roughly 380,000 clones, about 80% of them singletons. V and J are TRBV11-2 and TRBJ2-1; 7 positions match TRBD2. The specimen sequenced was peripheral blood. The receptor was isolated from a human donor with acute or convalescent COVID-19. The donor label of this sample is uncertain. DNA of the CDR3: TGTGCCAGCAGCTTCCGGGACTACAAGCAGTTCTTC. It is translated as CASSFRDYKQFF. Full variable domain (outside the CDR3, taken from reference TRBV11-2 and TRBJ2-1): EAGVAQSPRYKIIEKRQSVAFWCNPISGHATLYWYQQILGQGPKLLIQFQNNGVVDDSQLPKDRFSAERLKGVDSTLKIQPAKLEDSAVYLCASSFRDYKQFFGPGTRLTVL.